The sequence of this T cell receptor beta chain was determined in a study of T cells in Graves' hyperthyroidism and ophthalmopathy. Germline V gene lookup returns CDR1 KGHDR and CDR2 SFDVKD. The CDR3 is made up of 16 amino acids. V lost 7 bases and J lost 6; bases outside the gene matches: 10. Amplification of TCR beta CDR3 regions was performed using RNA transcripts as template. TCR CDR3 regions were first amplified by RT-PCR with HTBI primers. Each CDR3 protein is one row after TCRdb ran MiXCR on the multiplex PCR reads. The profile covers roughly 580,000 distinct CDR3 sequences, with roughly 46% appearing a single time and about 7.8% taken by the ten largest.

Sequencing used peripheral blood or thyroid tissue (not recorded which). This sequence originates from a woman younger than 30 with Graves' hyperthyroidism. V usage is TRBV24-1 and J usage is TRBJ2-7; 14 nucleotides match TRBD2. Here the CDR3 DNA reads TGTGCCACCAGGACACAGGGGACTAGCGGGAGAGGCGAGCAGTACTTC. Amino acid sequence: CATRTQGTSGRGEQYF.